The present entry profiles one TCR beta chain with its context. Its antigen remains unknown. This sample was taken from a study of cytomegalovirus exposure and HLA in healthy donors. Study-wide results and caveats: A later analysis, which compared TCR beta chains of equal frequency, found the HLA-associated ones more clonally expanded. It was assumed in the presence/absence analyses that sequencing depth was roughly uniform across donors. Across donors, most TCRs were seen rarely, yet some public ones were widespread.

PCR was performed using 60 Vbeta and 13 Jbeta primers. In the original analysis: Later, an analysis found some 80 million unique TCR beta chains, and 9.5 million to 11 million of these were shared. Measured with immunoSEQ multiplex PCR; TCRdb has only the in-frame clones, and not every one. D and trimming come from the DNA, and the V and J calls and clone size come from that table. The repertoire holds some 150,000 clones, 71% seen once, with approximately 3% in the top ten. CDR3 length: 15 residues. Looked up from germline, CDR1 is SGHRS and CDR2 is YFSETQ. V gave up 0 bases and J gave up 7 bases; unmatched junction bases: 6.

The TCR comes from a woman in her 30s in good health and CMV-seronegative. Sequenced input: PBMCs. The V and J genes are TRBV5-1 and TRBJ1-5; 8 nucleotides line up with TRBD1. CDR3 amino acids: CASSLGTGRGQPQHF. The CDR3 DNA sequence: TGCGCCAGCAGCTTGGGGACAGGGAGGGGGCAGCCCCAGCATTTT. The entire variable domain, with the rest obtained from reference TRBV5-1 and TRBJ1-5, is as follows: KAGVTQTPRYLIKTRGQQVTLSCSPISGHRSVSWYQQTPGQGLQFLFEYFSETQRNKGNFPGRFSGRQFSNSRSEMNVSTLELGDSALYLCASSLGTGRGQPQHFGDGTRLSIL.